These 7 T cell receptor beta chains share one sample of origin, sequenced in a study of cytomegalovirus exposure and HLA in healthy donors. PCR used 60 Vbeta primers and 13 Jbeta primers. Profiling relied on immunoSEQ multiplex PCR, and the TCRdb table lists in-frame clones only, not all of them. The table records more than 150,000 clones, more than 75% of them present only once. What was sequenced was PBMCs. These TCRs come from a woman aged 25 to 45 in good health and CMV-seropositive.

The gene calls are TRBV11-2 and TRBJ1-5, with D hard to call. From germline, CDR1 is SGHAT and CDR2 FQNNGV. V shed 2 bases and J shed 5 bases, with 7 bases lying between them. The CDR3 contains 13 residues. The CDR3 DNA follows: TGTGCCAGCAGCTTAAACGGTTATCAGCCCCAGCATTTT. Amino acid sequence: CASSLNGYQPQHF.

This clone was observed once. The rearrangement links TRBV27 to TRBJ1-5; D remains unclear. The CDR3 covers 13 residues. Germline V gene sequence: CDR1 MNHEY, CDR2 SMNVEV (reference sequence). V was clipped by 2 bases and J by 6 bases, with 8 bases between them. The CDR3 protein is CASSLAGGQPQHF. CDR3 DNA: TGTGCCAGCAGTTTAGCGGGAGGTCAGCCCCAGCATTTT.

The V and J genes are TRBV14 and TRBJ2-7; D is undetermined. Trimming took off 4 bases at V and 6 bases at J, with 13 bases between the two ends. The CDR3 is 13 residues long. Looked up from germline, CDR1 is SGHDN and CDR2 is FVKESK. The CDR3 is CASSLSPISEQYF. DNA of the CDR3: TGTGCCAGCAGCCTGAGTCCCATTAGCGAGCAGTACTTC. Drawing the rest from reference TRBV14 and TRBJ2-7, the complete variable domain is EAGVTQFPSHSVIEKGQTVTLRCDPISGHDNLYWYRRVMGKEIKFLLHFVKESKQDESGMPNNRFLAERTGGTYSTLKVQPAELEDSGVYFCASSLSPISEQYFGPGTRLTVT.

The V and J genes are TRBV11-2 and TRBJ2-7; tentatively, D is TRBD2 (6 bases). The CDR3 spans 13 residues. Trimming pared 1 base from V and 5 bases from J, leaving 9 bases between. Germline V gene lookup returns CDR1 SGHAT and CDR2 FQNNGV. CDR3 in DNA: TGTGCCAGCAGCTTAGGCGGGGCCGACGAGCAGTACTTC. Translated: CASSLGGADEQYF. The full variable domain, its missing parts supplied by reference TRBV11-2 and TRBJ2-7, is EAGVAQSPRYKIIEKRQSVAFWCNPISGHATLYWYQQILGQGPKLLIQFQNNGVVDDSQLPKDRFSAERLKGVDSTLKIQPAKLEDSAVYLCASSLGGADEQYFGPGTRLTVT.

The rearrangement uses TRBV10-3 and TRBJ1-1; no reliable D call. V shed 6 bases and J shed 7 bases, with 9 bases lying between them. The length of the CDR3 is 11 residues. The germline gives CDR1 ENHRY, CDR2 SYGVKD. Here the CDR3 reads CAIRHADEAFF. Here the CDR3 DNA reads TGTGCCATCAGACACGCGGATGAAGCTTTCTTT.

V gene TRBV5-5 combines with J gene TRBJ1-5; the match to TRBD1 covers 9 bases. Unmatched junction bases numbered 3, after V lost 2 bases and J lost 6 bases. CDR1 and CDR2 from the germline V gene are SGHKS and YYEKEE (reference sequence). The CDR3 totals 14 residues. The CDR3 loop is CASSLWTGAQPQHF. CDR3 sequence (DNA): TGTGCCAGCAGCTTATGGACAGGGGCTCAGCCCCAGCATTTT.

This clone was recorded a few times. The CDR3 region is CASSQDIREQFF. The CDR3 coding sequence is TGCGCCAGCAGCCAAGATATCCGGGAGCAGTTCTTC. The chain has TRBV4-3 and TRBJ2-1; D is undetermined. Trimming left V 0 bases short and J 10 bases short, with 7 bases between. Germline lookup yields CDR1 LGHNA and CDR2 YSLEER. The CDR3 extends over 12 amino acids.